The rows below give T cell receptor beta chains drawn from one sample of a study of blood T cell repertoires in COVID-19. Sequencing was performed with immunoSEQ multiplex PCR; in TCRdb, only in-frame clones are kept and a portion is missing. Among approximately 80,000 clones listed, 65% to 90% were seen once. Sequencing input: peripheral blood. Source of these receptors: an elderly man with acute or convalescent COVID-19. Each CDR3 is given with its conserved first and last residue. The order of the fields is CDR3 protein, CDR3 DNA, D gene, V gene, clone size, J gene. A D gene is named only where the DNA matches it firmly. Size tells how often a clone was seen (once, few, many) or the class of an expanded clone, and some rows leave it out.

CDR3 protein: CASSIQGKPQHF; CDR3 DNA: TGTGCCAGCAGTATACAGGGAAAGCCCCAGCATTTT; D gene: -; V gene: TRBV28; clone size: -; J gene: TRBJ1-5
CDR3 protein: CASSGGRGNQPQHF; CDR3 DNA: TGTGCCAGCAGTGGGGGCAGGGGGAATCAGCCCCAGCATTTT; D gene: TRBD1; V gene: TRBV2; clone size: -; J gene: TRBJ1-5
CDR3 protein: CASQEGLAGVGEQYF; CDR3 DNA: TGTGCCAGCCAAGAGGGACTAGCGGGAGTAGGCGAGCAGTACTTC; D gene: TRBD2; V gene: TRBV27; clone size: -; J gene: TRBJ2-7
CDR3 protein: CASSPSGTRSNEQFF; CDR3 DNA: TGTGCCAGCAGCCCCTCCGGGACTAGGTCCAATGAGCAGTTCTTC; D gene: TRBD2; V gene: TRBV3-1/TRBV3-2; clone size: -; J gene: TRBJ2-1
CDR3 protein: CASSLAGSPETYEQYF; CDR3 DNA: TGCGCCAGCAGCTTGGCCGGGAGCCCAGAGACCTACGAGCAGTACTTC; D gene: -; V gene: TRBV5-1; clone size: few; J gene: TRBJ2-7
CDR3 protein: CASSYYGQGTGYTF; CDR3 DNA: TGTGCCAGCAGTTATTACGGACAGGGAACTGGCTACACCTTC; D gene: TRBD1; V gene: TRBV6-2/TRBV6-3; clone size: -; J gene: TRBJ1-2
CDR3 protein: CASSIQGAVTEAFF; CDR3 DNA: TGTGCCAGCAGCATACAGGGGGCGGTGACTGAAGCTTTCTTT; D gene: TRBD1; V gene: TRBV11-2; clone size: once; J gene: TRBJ1-1
CDR3 protein: CASSLRQVQETQYF; CDR3 DNA: TGTGCCAGCTCACTTCGACAGGTCCAAGAGACCCAGTACTTC; D gene: -; V gene: TRBV18; clone size: -; J gene: TRBJ2-5
CDR3 protein: CASSPRTSGSNEQFF; CDR3 DNA: TGCGCCAGCAGCCCCCGGACTAGCGGGAGTAATGAGCAGTTCTTC; D gene: TRBD2; V gene: TRBV4-1; clone size: -; J gene: TRBJ2-1
CDR3 protein: CASHRPTGSEKLFF; CDR3 DNA: TGTGCCAGTCACAGGCCCACCGGAAGTGAAAAACTGTTTTTT; D gene: -; V gene: TRBV18; clone size: -; J gene: TRBJ1-4
CDR3 protein: CASSLLATNEKLFF; CDR3 DNA: TGTGCCAGCAGCCTCCTTGCAACTAATGAAAAACTGTTTTTT; D gene: -; V gene: TRBV9; clone size: once; J gene: TRBJ1-4
CDR3 protein: CAWSKESNQPQHF; CDR3 DNA: TGTGCCTGGAGTAAGGAGAGCAATCAGCCCCAGCATTTT; D gene: -; V gene: TRBV30; clone size: -; J gene: TRBJ1-5
CDR3 protein: CSVSPLSGNAQYF; CDR3 DNA: TGCAGCGTTTCCCCCCTCAGCGGTAATGCGCAGTATTTT; D gene: -; V gene: TRBV29-1; clone size: -; J gene: TRBJ2-3
CDR3 protein: CASSPGQGASQPQHF; CDR3 DNA: TGTGCCAGCAGCCCTGGACAGGGGGCGAGTCAGCCCCAGCATTTT; D gene: TRBD1; V gene: TRBV7-2; clone size: -; J gene: TRBJ1-5
CDR3 protein: CATRDRGRQEQYF; CDR3 DNA: TGTGCCACCCGGGACAGGGGGCGTCAGGAGCAGTACTTC; D gene: TRBD1; V gene: TRBV28; clone size: few; J gene: TRBJ2-7
CDR3 protein: CASSIYHRQGTKNNSPLHF; CDR3 DNA: TGTGCCAGTAGTATCTATCACCGACAGGGGACAAAAAATAATTCACCCCTCCACTTT; D gene: TRBD1; V gene: TRBV19; clone size: -; J gene: TRBJ1-6
CDR3 protein: CASSIQGRRRTDTQYF; CDR3 DNA: TGTGCCAGCAGCATACAGGGTCGGAGACGCACAGATACGCAGTATTTT; D gene: -; V gene: TRBV3-1/TRBV3-2; clone size: -; J gene: TRBJ2-3
CDR3 protein: CASRPPGQGNQPQHF; CDR3 DNA: TGTGCCAGCAGGCCCCCGGGACAGGGTAATCAGCCCCAGCATTTT; D gene: TRBD1; V gene: TRBV6-5; clone size: once; J gene: TRBJ1-5
CDR3 protein: CAISELGAEQYF; CDR3 DNA: TGTGCCATCAGTGAGTTGGGGGCCGAGCAGTACTTC; D gene: -; V gene: TRBV10-3; clone size: -; J gene: TRBJ2-7
CDR3 protein: CASSLDGFPGQGRHF; CDR3 DNA: TGCGCCAGCAGCTTGGACGGTTTCCCGGGACAGGGTCGACATTTT; D gene: TRBD1; V gene: TRBV5-1; clone size: -; J gene: TRBJ1-5
CDR3 protein: CASAVVPSGANVLTF; CDR3 DNA: TGCGCCAGCGCCGTAGTTCCCTCTGGGGCCAACGTCCTGACTTTC; D gene: -; V gene: TRBV5-1; clone size: -; J gene: TRBJ2-6
CDR3 protein: CASSSRLAGGYEQYF; CDR3 DNA: TGTGCCAGTAGTTCAAGACTAGCGGGAGGCTACGAGCAGTACTTC; D gene: TRBD2; V gene: TRBV19; clone size: -; J gene: TRBJ2-7
CDR3 protein: CASSASGRYNEQFF; CDR3 DNA: TGTGCCAGCAGTGCAAGCGGGAGGTACAATGAGCAGTTCTTC; D gene: TRBD2; V gene: TRBV2; clone size: -; J gene: TRBJ2-1
CDR3 protein: CASSQGQINTGELFF; CDR3 DNA: TGTGCCAGCAGCCAAGGACAGATTAACACCGGGGAGCTGTTTTTT; D gene: -; V gene: TRBV3-1/TRBV3-2; clone size: -; J gene: TRBJ2-2
CDR3 protein: CASSQGRAGSYNEQFF; CDR3 DNA: TGTGCCAGCAGCCAAGGGAGGGCAGGGAGCTACAATGAGCAGTTCTTC; D gene: -; V gene: TRBV3-1/TRBV3-2; clone size: -; J gene: TRBJ2-1
CDR3 protein: CASSSTGGAYEQYF; CDR3 DNA: TGTGCCAGCAGCTCAACAGGGGGGGCTTACGAGCAGTACTTC; D gene: -; V gene: TRBV7-3; clone size: -; J gene: TRBJ2-7
CDR3 protein: CASSLGAGALHGYTF; CDR3 DNA: TGCGCCAGCAGCTTGGGCGCAGGGGCCCTTCATGGCTACACCTTC; D gene: -; V gene: TRBV5-1; clone size: many; J gene: TRBJ1-2
CDR3 protein: CASSLVGGSNTGELFF; CDR3 DNA: TGTGCCAGCAGCTTGGTTGGCGGATCGAACACCGGGGAGCTGTTTTTT; D gene: -; V gene: TRBV5-4; clone size: -; J gene: TRBJ2-2
CDR3 protein: CASSPDSTDTQYF; CDR3 DNA: TGTGCCAGCAGCCCCGACTCCACAGATACGCAGTATTTT; D gene: -; V gene: TRBV11-3; clone size: -; J gene: TRBJ2-3
CDR3 protein: CASTPSGRADTGELFF; CDR3 DNA: TGTGCCAGCACCCCTAGCGGGAGGGCCGACACCGGGGAGCTGTTTTTT; D gene: TRBD2; V gene: TRBV7-3; clone size: -; J gene: TRBJ2-2
CDR3 protein: CASSLGQVRGEAFF; CDR3 DNA: TGTGCCAGCAGTCTCGGACAGGTTCGAGGTGAAGCTTTCTTT; D gene: TRBD1; V gene: TRBV2; clone size: -; J gene: TRBJ1-1
CDR3 protein: CASSPDRAFVSGANVLTF; CDR3 DNA: TGTGCCAGCAGCCCGGACAGGGCCTTTGTCTCTGGGGCCAACGTCCTGACTTTC; D gene: TRBD1; V gene: TRBV7-2; clone size: -; J gene: TRBJ2-6
CDR3 protein: CASSLWEANTEAFF; CDR3 DNA: TGTGCCAGCAGTTTATGGGAGGCGAACACTGAAGCTTTCTTT; D gene: -; V gene: TRBV28; clone size: -; J gene: TRBJ1-1
CDR3 protein: CASSPGSRWQFF; CDR3 DNA: TGTGCCAGCAGTCCCGGAAGCAGGTGGCAGTTCTTC; D gene: -; V gene: TRBV6-6; clone size: few; J gene: TRBJ2-1
CDR3 protein: CASGEMPFNEKLFF; CDR3 DNA: TGTGCCAGCGGGGAGATGCCTTTTAATGAAAAACTGTTTTTT; D gene: -; V gene: TRBV2; clone size: -; J gene: TRBJ1-4
CDR3 protein: CASSTPPGAKNIQYF; CDR3 DNA: TGTGCCAGCAGTACCCCCCCGGGGGCCAAAAACATTCAGTACTTC; D gene: -; V gene: TRBV28; clone size: -; J gene: TRBJ2-4
CDR3 protein: CASSPTGETEAFF; CDR3 DNA: TGTGCCAGCTCACCGACAGGGGAGACTGAAGCTTTCTTT; D gene: TRBD1; V gene: TRBV18; clone size: once; J gene: TRBJ1-1
CDR3 protein: CASSFGSSGANVLTF; CDR3 DNA: TGTGCCAGCAGCTTCGGGAGCTCTGGGGCCAACGTCCTGACTTTC; D gene: -; V gene: TRBV5-4; clone size: once; J gene: TRBJ2-6
CDR3 protein: CASSLFPRVKENYGYTF; CDR3 DNA: TGTGCCAGCAGTCTATTCCCCAGGGTCAAGGAGAACTATGGCTACACCTTC; D gene: -; V gene: TRBV28; clone size: -; J gene: TRBJ1-2
CDR3 protein: CASSIGGQGENIQYF; CDR3 DNA: TGTGCCAGTAGTATCGGGGGACAGGGAGAAAACATTCAGTACTTC; D gene: TRBD1; V gene: TRBV19; clone size: -; J gene: TRBJ2-4
CDR3 protein: CASRITGTGGDGYTF; CDR3 DNA: TGTGCCAGCAGAATTACCGGGACAGGAGGCGATGGCTACACCTTC; D gene: TRBD1; V gene: TRBV6-5; clone size: -; J gene: TRBJ1-2
CDR3 protein: CASSARLAGTSYEQYF; CDR3 DNA: TGTGCCAGCAGTGCTAGACTAGCGGGGACCTCCTACGAGCAGTACTTC; D gene: TRBD2; V gene: TRBV27; clone size: -; J gene: TRBJ2-7
CDR3 protein: CASSLDRGTEAFF; CDR3 DNA: TGTGCCAGCAGTTTAGACAGGGGTACTGAAGCTTTCTTT; D gene: TRBD1; V gene: TRBV28; clone size: -; J gene: TRBJ1-1
CDR3 protein: CASSLGPGGFYNEQFF; CDR3 DNA: TGTGCCAGCAGCTTAGGGCCAGGGGGCTTCTACAATGAGCAGTTCTTC; D gene: TRBD1; V gene: TRBV7-3; clone size: -; J gene: TRBJ2-1
CDR3 protein: CASSLFVRGTNEKLFF; CDR3 DNA: TGTGCCAGCAGCTTATTTGTTAGGGGGACTAATGAAAAACTGTTTTTT; D gene: -; V gene: TRBV7-6; clone size: few; J gene: TRBJ1-4
CDR3 protein: CSVEDQGAGNTIYF; CDR3 DNA: TGCAGCGTTGAAGATCAGGGGGCTGGAAACACCATATATTTT; D gene: TRBD1; V gene: TRBV29-1; clone size: -; J gene: TRBJ1-3
CDR3 protein: CASSFTSGPSYNEQFF; CDR3 DNA: TGCGCCAGCAGCTTTACTAGCGGGCCGTCCTACAATGAGCAGTTCTTC; D gene: TRBD2; V gene: TRBV5-1; clone size: -; J gene: TRBJ2-1
CDR3 protein: CASSGQVQETQYF; CDR3 DNA: TGTGCCAGCAGTGGACAGGTCCAAGAGACCCAGTACTTC; D gene: -; V gene: TRBV2; clone size: -; J gene: TRBJ2-5